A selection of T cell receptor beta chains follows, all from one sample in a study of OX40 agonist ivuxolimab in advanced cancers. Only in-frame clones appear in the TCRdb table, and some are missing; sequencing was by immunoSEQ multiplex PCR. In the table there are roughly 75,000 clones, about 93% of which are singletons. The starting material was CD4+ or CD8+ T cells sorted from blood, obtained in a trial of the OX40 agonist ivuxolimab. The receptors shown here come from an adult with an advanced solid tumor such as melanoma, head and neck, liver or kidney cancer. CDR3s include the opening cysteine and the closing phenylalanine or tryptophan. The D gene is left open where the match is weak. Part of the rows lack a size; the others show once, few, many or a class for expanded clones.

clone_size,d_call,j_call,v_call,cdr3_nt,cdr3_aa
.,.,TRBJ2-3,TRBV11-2,TGTGCCAGCAGCTTTGGGTATAGTGGAGATACGCAGTATTTT,CASSFGYSGDTQYF
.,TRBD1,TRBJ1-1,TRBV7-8,TGTGCCAGCAGCCCTGACGGACAGGGTAAGGCTGAAGCTTTCTTT,CASSPDGQGKAEAFF
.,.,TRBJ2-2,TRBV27,TGTGCCAGCAGTTTATCCGTCACCGGGGAGCTGTTTTTT,CASSLSVTGELFF
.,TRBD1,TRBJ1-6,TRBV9,TGTGCCAGCAGCGTACAGGGGGACTATAATTCACCCCTCCACTTT,CASSVQGDYNSPLHF
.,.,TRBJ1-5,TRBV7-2,TGTGCCAGCAGCAGGGGACTCAATCAGCCCCAGCATTTT,CASSRGLNQPQHF
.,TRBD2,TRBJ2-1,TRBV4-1,TGCGCCAGCAGCCAAGAACCACCTTCGAGCGGGAGATTGTCCTACAATGAGCAGTTCTTC,CASSQEPPSSGRLSYNEQFF
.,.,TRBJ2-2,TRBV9,TGTGCCAGTAACCCCCCCAGTTCCGGGGAGCTGTTTTTT,CASNPPSSGELFF
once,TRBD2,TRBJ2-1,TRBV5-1,TGCGCCAGCAGCTCCGGGACTAAGGGCCTTAATGAGCAGTTCTTC,CASSSGTKGLNEQFF
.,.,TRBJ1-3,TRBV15,TGTGCCACCAGCAGAACGGGAGACTCTGGAAACACCATATATTTT,CATSRTGDSGNTIYF
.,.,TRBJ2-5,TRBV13,TGTGCCAGCAGTTCAGGGCTGGAGTCCCAAGAGACCCAGTACTTC,CASSSGLESQETQYF
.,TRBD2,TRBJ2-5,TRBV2,TGTGCCAGCAGAGCCTCCTCCCTCTTGGCACTGAGCGGGGTAGGAGAGACCCAGTACTTC,CASRASSLLALSGVGETQYF
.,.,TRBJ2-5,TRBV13,TGTGCCAGCAGCTTAGGGCTAGAGACCCAGTACTTC,CASSLGLETQYF
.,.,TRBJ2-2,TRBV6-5,TGTGCCAGCAGTTACAATACCCACGGGGAGCTGTTTTTT,CASSYNTHGELFF
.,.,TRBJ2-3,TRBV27,TGTGCCAGCAGTCAAGGGTTCGCGGATACGCAGTATTTT,CASSQGFADTQYF
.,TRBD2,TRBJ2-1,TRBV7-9,TGTGCCAGCAGCTTACATGGACTAGCGGAGTATTCTCCCTACAATGAGCAGTTCTTC,CASSLHGLAEYSPYNEQFF
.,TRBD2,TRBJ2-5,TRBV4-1,TGCGCCAGCAGCCAAGAAAGGACTAGTGAAGAGACCCAGTACTTC,CASSQERTSEETQYF